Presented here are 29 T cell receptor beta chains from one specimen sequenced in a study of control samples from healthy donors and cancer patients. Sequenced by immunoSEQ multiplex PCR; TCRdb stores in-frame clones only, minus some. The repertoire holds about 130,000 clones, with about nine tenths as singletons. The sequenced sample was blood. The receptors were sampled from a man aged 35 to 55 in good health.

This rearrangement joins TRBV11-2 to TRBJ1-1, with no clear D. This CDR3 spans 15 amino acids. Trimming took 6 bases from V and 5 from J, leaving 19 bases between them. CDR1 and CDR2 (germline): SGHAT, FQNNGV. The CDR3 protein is CASRPQLGSFTEAFF. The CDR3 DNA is TGTGCCAGCAGGCCGCAGCTCGGGTCTTTTACTGAAGCTTTCTTT.

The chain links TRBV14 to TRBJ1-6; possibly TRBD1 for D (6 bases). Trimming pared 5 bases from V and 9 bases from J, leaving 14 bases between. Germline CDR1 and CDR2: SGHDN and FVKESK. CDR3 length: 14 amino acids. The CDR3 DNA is TGTGCCAGCAGCGAGCCGGGACACTCTTCACCCCTCCACTTT. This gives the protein CASSEPGHSSPLHF.

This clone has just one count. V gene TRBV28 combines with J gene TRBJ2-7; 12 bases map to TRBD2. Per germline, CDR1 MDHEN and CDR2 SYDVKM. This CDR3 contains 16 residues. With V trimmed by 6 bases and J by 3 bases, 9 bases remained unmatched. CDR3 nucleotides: TGTGCCAGCAGCACCGGACTAGCGGGGTTCGACTACGAGCAGTACTTC. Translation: CASSTGLAGFDYEQYF.

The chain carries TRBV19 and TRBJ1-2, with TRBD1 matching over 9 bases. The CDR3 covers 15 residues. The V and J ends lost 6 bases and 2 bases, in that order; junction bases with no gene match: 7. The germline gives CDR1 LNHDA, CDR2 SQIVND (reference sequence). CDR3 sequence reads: CASRTTGTGNYGYTF. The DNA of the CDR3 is TGTGCCAGTAGGACCACCGGGACAGGGAACTATGGCTACACCTTC.

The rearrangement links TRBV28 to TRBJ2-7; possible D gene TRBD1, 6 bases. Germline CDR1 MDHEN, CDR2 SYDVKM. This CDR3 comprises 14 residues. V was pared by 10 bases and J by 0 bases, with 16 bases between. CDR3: CATFSQGFSYEQYF. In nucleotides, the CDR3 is TGTGCCACTTTTTCACAGGGCTTCTCCTACGAGCAGTACTTC.

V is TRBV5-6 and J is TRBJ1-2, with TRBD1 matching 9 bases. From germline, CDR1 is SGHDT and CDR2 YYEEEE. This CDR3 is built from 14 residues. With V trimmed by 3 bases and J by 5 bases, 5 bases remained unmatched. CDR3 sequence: CASSYNRGHYGYTF. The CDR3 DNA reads TGTGCCAGCAGCTACAACAGGGGGCATTATGGCTACACCTTC.

CDR3 DNA sequence: TGTGCCAGCAGTCTCCTCGGGGGCCCTAGCAATCAGCCCCAGCATTTT. Its translation is CASSLLGGPSNQPQHF. The gene calls are TRBV27 and TRBJ1-5; D perhaps matches TRBD1 (6 bases). In germline, CDR1 is MNHEY, CDR2 SMNVEV (reference sequence). Trimming shortened V by 5 bases and J by 0 bases, and 14 bases separated the two germline ends. This CDR3 has 16 amino acids.

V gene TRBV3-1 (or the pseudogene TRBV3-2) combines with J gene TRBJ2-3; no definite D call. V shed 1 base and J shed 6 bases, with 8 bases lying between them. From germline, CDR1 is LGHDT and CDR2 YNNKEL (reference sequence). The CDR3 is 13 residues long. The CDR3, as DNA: TGTGCCAGCAGCCAAGGTTTGTTGGATACGCAGTATTTT. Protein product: CASSQGLLDTQYF.

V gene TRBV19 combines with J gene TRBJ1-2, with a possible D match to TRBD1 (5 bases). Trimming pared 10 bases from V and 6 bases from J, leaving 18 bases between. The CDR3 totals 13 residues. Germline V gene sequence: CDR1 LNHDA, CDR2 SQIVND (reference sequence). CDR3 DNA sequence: TGTGCCACAAAAGGACACGTAGGGAATGGCTACACCTTC. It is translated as CATKGHVGNGYTF.

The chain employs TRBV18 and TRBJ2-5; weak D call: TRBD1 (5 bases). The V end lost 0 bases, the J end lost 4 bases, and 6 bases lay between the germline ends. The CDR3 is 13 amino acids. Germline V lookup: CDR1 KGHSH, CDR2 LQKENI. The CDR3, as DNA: TGTGCCAGCTCACCACCGCAGGGAGAGACCCAGTACTTC. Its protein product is CASSPPQGETQYF. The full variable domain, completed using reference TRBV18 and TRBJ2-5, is NAGVMQNPRHLVRRRGQEARLRCSPMKGHSHVYWYRQLPEEGLKFMVYLQKENIIDESGMPKERFSAEFPKEGPSILRIQQVVRGDSAAYFCASSPPQGETQYFGPGTRLLVL.

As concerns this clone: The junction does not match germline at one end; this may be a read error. Here the CDR3 reads CASSQQSSYGQYF. CDR3 nucleotide sequence: TGTGCCAGCAGCCAACAGAGCTCCTACGGGCAGTACTTC. The V call is TRBV4-2, the J call TRBJ2-7; D is unresolved. Germline V CDR1 and CDR2: LGHNA, YNFKEQ. This CDR3 has 13 residues.

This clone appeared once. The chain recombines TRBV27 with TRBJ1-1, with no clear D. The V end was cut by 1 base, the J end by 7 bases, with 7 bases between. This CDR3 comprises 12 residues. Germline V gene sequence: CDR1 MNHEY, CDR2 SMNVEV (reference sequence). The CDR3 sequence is CASSLFPGEAFF. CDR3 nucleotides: TGTGCCAGCAGTTTATTTCCGGGTGAAGCTTTCTTT.

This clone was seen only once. CDR3 region: CAWSDRLGQLLYGYTF. CDR3 in DNA: TGTGCCTGGAGTGACAGGTTGGGACAGCTACTCTATGGCTACACCTTC. The chain is built from TRBV30 and TRBJ1-2, with 7 bases that match TRBD1. CDR1 and CDR2 from the germline V gene are GTSNPN and SVGIG (reference sequence). The CDR3 loop spans 16 amino acids. After removal of 1 base from V and 4 bases from J, the junction contained 12 bases not matched to a gene.

CDR3 amino acids: CASSPGQIYYGYTF. The CDR3 region has the DNA TGTGCCAGCAGCCCGGGACAGATCTATTATGGCTACACCTTC. V and J are TRBV7-2 and TRBJ1-2; TRBD1 aligns across 7 bases. V shed 5 bases and J 5 bases; nucleotides not matched to a gene: 8. Germline loops: CDR1 SGHTA, CDR2 FQGNSA. The CDR3 consists of 14 residues. The whole variable domain, filled in from reference TRBV7-2 and TRBJ1-2, reads GAGVSQSPSNKVTEKGKDVELRCDPISGHTALYWYRQSLGQGLEFLIYFQGNSAPDKSGLPSDRFSAERTGGSVSTLTIQRTQQEDSAVYLCASSPGQIYYGYTFGSGTRLTVV.

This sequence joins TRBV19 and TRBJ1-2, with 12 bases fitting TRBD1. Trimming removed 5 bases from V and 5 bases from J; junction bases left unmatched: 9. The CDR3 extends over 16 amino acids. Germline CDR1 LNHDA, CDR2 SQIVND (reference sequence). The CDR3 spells CASSGDRGLRSYGYTF. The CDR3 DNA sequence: TGTGCCAGTAGTGGGGACAGGGGGCTACGGAGTTATGGCTACACCTTC. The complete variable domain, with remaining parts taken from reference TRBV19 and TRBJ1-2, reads DGGITQSPKYLFRKEGQNVTLSCEQNLNHDAMYWYRQDPGQGLRLIYYSQIVNDFQKGDIAEGYSVSREKKESFPLTVTSAQKNPTAFYLCASSGDRGLRSYGYTFGSGTRLTVV.

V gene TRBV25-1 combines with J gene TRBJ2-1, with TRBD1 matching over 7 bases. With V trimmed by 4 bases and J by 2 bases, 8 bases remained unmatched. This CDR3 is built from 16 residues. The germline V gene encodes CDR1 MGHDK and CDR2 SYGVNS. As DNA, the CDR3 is TGTGCCAGCAGTGTGCCGGGACAGACCCCCTACAATGAGCAGTTCTTC. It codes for CASSVPGQTPYNEQFF.

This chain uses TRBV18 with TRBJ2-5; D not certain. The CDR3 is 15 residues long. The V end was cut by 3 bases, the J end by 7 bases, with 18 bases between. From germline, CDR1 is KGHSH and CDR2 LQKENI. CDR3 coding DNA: TGTGCCAGCTCACCTCCGGCGCAAGGATTAGGGACCCAGTACTTC. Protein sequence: CASSPPAQGLGTQYF.

CDR3 nucleotides: TGCGCCAGCAGCTGGACAGGTGAAGGCTACACCTTC. Protein product: CASSWTGEGYTF. The chain carries TRBV5-1 and TRBJ1-2; 7 nucleotides line up with TRBD1. CDR1 SGHRS and CDR2 YFSETQ come from the germline V gene. The trim removed 3 bases at V and 8 bases at J, leaving 4 bases unmatched. This CDR3 contains 12 residues.

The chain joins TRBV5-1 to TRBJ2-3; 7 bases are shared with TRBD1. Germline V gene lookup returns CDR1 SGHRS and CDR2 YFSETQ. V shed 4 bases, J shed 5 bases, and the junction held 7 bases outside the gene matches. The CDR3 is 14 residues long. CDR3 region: CASSLGQAGDTQYF. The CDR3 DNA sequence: TGCGCCAGCAGCCTAGGACAGGCGGGAGATACGCAGTATTTT.

In DNA, the CDR3 is TGTGCCAGCAGCCCCGTTTCCAAGGGGGAGAACACTGAAGCTTTCTTT. It specifies CASSPVSKGENTEAFF. V is TRBV4-2 and J is TRBJ1-1; TRBD1 is a possible D gene (6 bases). V lost 4 bases and J 1 base, leaving 16 bases between the germline ends. This CDR3 spans 16 amino acids. Germline assignment: CDR1 LGHNA and CDR2 YNFKEQ.

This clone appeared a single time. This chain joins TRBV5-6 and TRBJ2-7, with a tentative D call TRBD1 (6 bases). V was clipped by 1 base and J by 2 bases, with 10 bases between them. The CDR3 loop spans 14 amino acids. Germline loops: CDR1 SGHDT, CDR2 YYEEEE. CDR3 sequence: CASSLSGQPYEQYF. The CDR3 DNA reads TGTGCCAGCAGCTTGTCGGGACAACCCTACGAGCAGTACTTC.

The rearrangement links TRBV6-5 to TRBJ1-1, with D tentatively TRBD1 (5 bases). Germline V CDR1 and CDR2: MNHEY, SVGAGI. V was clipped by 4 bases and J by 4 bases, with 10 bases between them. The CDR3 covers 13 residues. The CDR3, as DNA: TGTGCCAGCAGTTTGGTGAGGGGCACTGAAGCTTTCTTT. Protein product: CASSLVRGTEAFF.

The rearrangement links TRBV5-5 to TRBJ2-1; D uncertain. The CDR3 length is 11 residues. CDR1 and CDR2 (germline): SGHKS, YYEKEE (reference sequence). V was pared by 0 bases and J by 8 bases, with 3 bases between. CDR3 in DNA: TGTGCCAGCAGCTTGGTCGATGAGCAGTTCTTC. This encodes CASSLVDEQFF.

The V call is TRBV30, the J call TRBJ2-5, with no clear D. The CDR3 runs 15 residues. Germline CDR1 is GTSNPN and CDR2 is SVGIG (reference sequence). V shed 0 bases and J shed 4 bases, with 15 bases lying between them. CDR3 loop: CAWSVRSAWGETQYF. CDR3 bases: TGTGCCTGGAGTGTACGGTCGGCTTGGGGAGAGACCCAGTACTTC.

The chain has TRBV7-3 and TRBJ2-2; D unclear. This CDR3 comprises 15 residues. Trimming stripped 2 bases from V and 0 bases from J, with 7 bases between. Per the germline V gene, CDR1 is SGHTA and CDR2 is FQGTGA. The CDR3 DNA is TGTGCCAGCAGCTTAGTCAGATCGAACACCGGGGAGCTGTTTTTT. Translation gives CASSLVRSNTGELFF. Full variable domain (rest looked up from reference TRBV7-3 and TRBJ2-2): GAGVSQTPSNKVTEKGKYVELRCDPISGHTALYWYRQSLGQGPEFLIYFQGTGAADDSGLPNDRFFAVRPEGSVSTLKIQRTERGDSAVYLCASSLVRSNTGELFFGEGSRLTVL.

The CDR3 region has the DNA TGCGCCAGCAGCGATCAAAAGAGGACAGGAAAATATGGCTACACCTTC. Protein: CASSDQKRTGKYGYTF. The chain recombines TRBV5-1 with TRBJ1-2; TRBD1 matches 7 bases. There are 16 residues in the CDR3. Germline-derived CDR1 and CDR2 are SGHRS and YFSETQ. V was pared by 4 bases and J by 5 bases, with 14 bases of the junction left unmatched.

The CDR3 nucleotides are TGTGCCAGCAGTTTAGGCGGGGGGCACCAAGAGACCCAGTACTTC. It specifies CASSLGGGHQETQYF. The rearrangement uses TRBV28 and TRBJ2-5; 8 positions match TRBD2. The CDR3 sequence is 15 residues long. Trimming removed 2 bases from V and 0 bases from J; junction bases left unmatched: 2. CDR1 is MDHEN, CDR2 SYDVKM, per germline.

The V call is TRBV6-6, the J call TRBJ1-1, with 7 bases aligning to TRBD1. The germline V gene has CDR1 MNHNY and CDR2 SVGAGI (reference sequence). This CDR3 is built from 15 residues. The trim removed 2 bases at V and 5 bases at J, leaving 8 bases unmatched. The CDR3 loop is CASSYAQGVKTEAFF. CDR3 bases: TGTGCCAGCAGTTACGCCCAGGGGGTTAAAACTGAAGCTTTCTTT.

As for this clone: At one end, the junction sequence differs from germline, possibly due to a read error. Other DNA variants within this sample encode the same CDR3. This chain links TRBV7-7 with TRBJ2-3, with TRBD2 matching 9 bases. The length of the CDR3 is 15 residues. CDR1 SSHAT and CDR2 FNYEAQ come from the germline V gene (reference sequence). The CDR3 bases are TGTGCTAGCAGCTTAGGGCGGGGGGGTACAGATACGCAGTATTTT. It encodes CASSLGRGGTDTQYF.